This T cell receptor beta chain is drawn from a study of cytomegalovirus exposure and HLA in healthy donors. On the study more broadly: The approximately 120 validation repertoires used the same platform as the 650 to 850 first-cohort repertoires, a later analysis reported.

This clone was detected only a few times. Its antigen remains unidentified. Regarding the study as a whole: The investigators catalogued under 200 TCR beta chains as cytomegalovirus-associated. According to a subsequent analysis, TCR clusters from the first cohort were inclined to appear together in the 90 to 150 validation repertoires.

The method was immunoSEQ multiplex PCR; TCRdb's version includes in-frame clones alone and lacks a portion of them. The sample has more than 95,000 clones, around 90% seen once. The sequencing input was PBMCs. The source is a woman between 18 and 29 years old in good health and CMV-seronegative.

CDR3 in amino acids: CASSFQRSTDTQYF. CDR3 coding DNA: TGTGCCAGCAGCTTCCAGAGGAGCACAGATACGCAGTATTTT. The rearrangement joins TRBV7-8 to TRBJ2-3; D not certain. The V end lost 3 bases, the J end lost 0 bases, and 7 bases lay between the germline ends. Germline CDR1 and CDR2: SGHVS and FQNEAQ. The length of the CDR3 is 14 residues.